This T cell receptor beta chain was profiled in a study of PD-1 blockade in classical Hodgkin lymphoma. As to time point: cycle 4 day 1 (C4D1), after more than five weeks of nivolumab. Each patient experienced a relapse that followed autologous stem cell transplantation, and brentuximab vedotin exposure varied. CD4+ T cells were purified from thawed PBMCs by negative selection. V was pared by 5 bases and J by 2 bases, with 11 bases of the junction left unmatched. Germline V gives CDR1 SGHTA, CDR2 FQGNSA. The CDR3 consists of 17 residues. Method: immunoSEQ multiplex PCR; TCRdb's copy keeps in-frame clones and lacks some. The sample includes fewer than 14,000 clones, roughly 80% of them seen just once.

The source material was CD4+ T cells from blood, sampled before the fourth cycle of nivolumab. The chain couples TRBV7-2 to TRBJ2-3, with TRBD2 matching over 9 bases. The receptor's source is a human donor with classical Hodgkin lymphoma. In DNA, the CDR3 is TGTGCCAGCAGCCCGGGGACTAGCTCGCAGCTCACAGATACGCAGTATTTT. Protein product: CASSPGTSSQLTDTQYF.